Each of the 32 T cell receptor beta chains below was sequenced from the same sample in a study of identifying expanded T cells in peripheral blood. The protocol was immunoSEQ multiplex PCR, while the TCRdb copy is restricted to in-frame clones and leaves out a portion. Here the sample spans 90,000 to 100,000 clones, about nine tenths being singletons. Sequenced sample: blood. These receptors were taken from a person aged 18 to 75 in good health.

The chain employs TRBV7-2 and TRBJ1-3; TRBD1 matches at 7 bases. Trimming cost V 5 bases and J 2 bases; bases outside gene matches: 9. The germline gives CDR1 SGHTA, CDR2 FQGNSA. The CDR3 sequence is 16 residues long. The CDR3 nucleotides are TGTGCCAGCAGCCCGAACCCCGGGACAGCTGGAAACACCATATATTTT. It is translated as CASSPNPGTAGNTIYF. Using reference TRBV7-2 and TRBJ1-3 for the parts outside the CDR3, the full variable domain is GAGVSQSPSNKVTEKGKDVELRCDPISGHTALYWYRQSLGQGLEFLIYFQGNSAPDKSGLPSDRFSAERTGGSVSTLTIQRTQQEDSAVYLCASSPNPGTAGNTIYFGEGSWLTVV.

This clone was found once. The chain carries TRBV7-3 and TRBJ2-1, with TRBD1 as a possible D gene (6 bases). Trimming took 1 base from V and 5 from J, leaving 18 bases between them. The CDR3 loop spans 17 amino acids. Germline V gene data show CDR1 as SGHTA and CDR2 as FQGTGA. CDR3 region: CASSLNAWSGENNEQFF. The CDR3 DNA sequence: TGTGCCAGCAGCTTAAATGCTTGGTCAGGGGAGAACAATGAGCAGTTCTTC.

This chain joins TRBV4-1 and TRBJ2-5, with D unresolved. The V and J ends lost 4 bases and 5 bases respectively, with 11 bases between them. The CDR3 has 13 residues. The germline V gene encodes CDR1 MGHRA and CDR2 YSYEKL. DNA of the CDR3: TGCGCCAGCAGCCGCCTTCTTGGGGAGACCCAGTACTTC. This sequence encodes CASSRLLGETQYF.

The chain links TRBV5-4 to TRBJ2-5; perhaps TRBD2 as D (7 bases). This CDR3 region has 17 residues. V was shortened by 4 bases and J by 1 base, with 20 bases between the two germline ends. Germline lookup yields CDR1 SGHNT and CDR2 YYREEE (reference sequence). The CDR3 DNA reads as TGTGCCAGCAGCGCCCCCCGGCCGGGGGGCCCCCAAGAGACCCAGTACTTC. It encodes CASSAPRPGGPQETQYF.

The gene calls are TRBV19 and TRBJ2-1; TRBD2 aligns across 8 bases. The germline gives CDR1 LNHDA, CDR2 SQIVND (reference sequence). V was clipped by 9 bases and J by 1 base; unmatched bases: 8. The CDR3 spans 15 residues. The CDR3 is CASTRLAGSYNEQFF. In nucleotides, the CDR3 is TGTGCCAGCACCCGTCTAGCGGGTTCCTACAATGAGCAGTTCTTC. Variable domain in full (rest from reference TRBV19 and TRBJ2-1): DGGITQSPKYLFRKEGQNVTLSCEQNLNHDAMYWYRQDPGQGLRLIYYSQIVNDFQKGDIAEGYSVSREKKESFPLTVTSAQKNPTAFYLCASTRLAGSYNEQFFGPGTRLTVL.

The chain couples TRBV4-2 to TRBJ2-7; possibly TRBD2 for D (6 bases). V was clipped by 5 bases and J by 4 bases, with 15 bases between them. Germline values: CDR1 LGHNA, CDR2 YNFKEQ. The CDR3 runs to 14 residues. The CDR3 here is CASSTVGGGYEQYF. CDR3 nucleotides: TGTGCCAGCAGCACTGTCGGTGGGGGGTACGAGCAGTACTTC.

The chain links TRBV9 to TRBJ2-1; no reliable D call. CDR3 length equals 12 residues. V was shortened by 0 bases and J by 8 bases, with 6 bases between the two germline ends. Per germline, CDR1 SGDLS and CDR2 YYNGEE. The CDR3 region has the DNA TGTGCCAGCAGCGTAGACCTTTATGAGCAGTTCTTC. Translation: CASSVDLYEQFF.

This chain links TRBV4-2 with TRBJ2-1, with D perhaps matching TRBD1 (6 bases). With 5 bases removed from V and 2 bases from J, the gap between germline ends came to 19 bases. The length of the CDR3 is 17 residues. Germline V gene sequence: CDR1 LGHNA, CDR2 YNFKEQ. CDR3 nucleotides: TGTGCCAGCAGCATAAATAACCGGGACACGACCTACAATGAGCAGTTCTTC. This sequence encodes CASSINNRDTTYNEQFF.

The J gene is TRBJ2-2, the V gene TRBV11-1, with 10 bases that match TRBD2. J gave up 5 bases and V 6 bases, and 6 bases lay outside the gene matches. This CDR3 spans 15 amino acids. The germline V gene encodes CDR1 SGHAT and CDR2 FQDESV (reference sequence). CDR3 sequence reads: CASRIAGGRTGELFF. DNA of the CDR3: TGTGCCAGCAGAATAGCGGGGGGTAGAACCGGGGAGCTGTTTTTT. The variable domain in full, with the rest retrieved from reference TRBV11-1 and TRBJ2-2, is EAEVAQSPRYKITEKSQAVAFWCDPISGHATLYWYRQILGQGPELLVQFQDESVVDDSQLPKDRFSAERLKGVDSTLKIQPAELGDSAMYLCASRIAGGRTGELFFGEGSRLTVL.

This clone showed up just once. The J gene is TRBJ2-3, the V gene TRBV27; 10 positions match TRBD2. V was clipped by 8 bases and J by 10 bases; unmatched bases: 12. In germline, CDR1 is MNHEY, CDR2 SMNVEV (reference sequence). The CDR3 spans 14 residues. CDR3 sequence reads: CASRETSGAYAQYF. CDR3 in DNA: TGTGCCAGCCGGGAAACTAGCGGGGCGTATGCGCAGTATTTT.

The rearrangement uses TRBV5-4 and TRBJ1-2, with a weak D call TRBD1 (5 bases). The germline gives CDR1 SGHNT, CDR2 YYREEE (reference sequence). V lost 0 bases to trimming and J lost 5 bases, with 14 bases between them. This CDR3 comprises 15 residues. In DNA form, the CDR3 reads TGTGCCAGCAGCTTGGCCCTCGGGGCAGAATATGGCTACACCTTC. Translating it yields CASSLALGAEYGYTF.

J is TRBJ2-5 and V is TRBV5-4, with 13 bases lining up with TRBD2. The CDR3 covers 15 residues. Germline V CDR1 and CDR2: SGHNT, YYREEE (reference sequence). The trim removed 3 bases at V and 4 bases at J, leaving 3 bases unmatched. The CDR3 DNA reads TGTGCCAGCAGCTCGCGGACTAGCGGGGGAGAGACCCAGTACTTC. Protein: CASSSRTSGGETQYF.

V gene TRBV19 combines with J gene TRBJ2-2; a weak D match, TRBD2 (6 bases). Trimming shortened V by 3 bases and J by 6 bases, and 11 bases separated the two germline ends. This CDR3 has 14 amino acids. Germline V gene sequence: CDR1 LNHDA, CDR2 SQIVND (reference sequence). As DNA, the CDR3 is TGTGCCAGTAGTATCTCCGGGGGATCCGGGGAGCTGTTTTTT. Encoded protein: CASSISGGSGELFF.

V and J are TRBV23-1 and TRBJ2-4, with 7 bases lining up with TRBD2. TRBV23-1 is labeled an ORF, and its function is uncertain. The CDR3 consists of 14 residues. Trimming cost V 4 bases and J 5 bases; bases outside gene matches: 5. CDR3 nucleotide sequence: TGCGCCAGCAGTCGGGGGAGGGCGCAAAACATTCAGTACTTC. It is translated as CASSRGRAQNIQYF.

This sequence joins TRBV28 and TRBJ1-2, with no clear D. Germline V lookup: CDR1 MDHEN, CDR2 SYDVKM. This CDR3 has 13 residues. Trimming took off 6 bases at V and 5 bases at J, with 13 bases between the two ends. CDR3 DNA: TGTGCCAGCAGCCCCCCAAGTCCGTATGGCTACACCTTC. Its translation: CASSPPSPYGYTF.

This chain connects TRBV6-5 to TRBJ1-2; TRBD1 aligns across 7 bases. This CDR3 has 15 amino acids. In germline, CDR1 is MNHEY, CDR2 SVGAGI. J was trimmed by 8 bases and V by 0 bases; bases with no gene match: 9. The CDR3 loop reads CASSYSFEGALGYTF. For the CDR3, the DNA is TGTGCCAGCAGTTACTCGTTTGAGGGGGCATTGGGCTACACCTTC.

In the case of this clone: The same CDR3 is also encoded by other DNA sequences in this sample. The genes are TRBV7-3 and TRBJ2-5, with D tentatively TRBD1 or TRBD2 (7 bases each). V was trimmed by 5 bases and J by 3 bases, leaving 16 bases between them. Germline V gives CDR1 SGHTA, CDR2 FQGTGA. This CDR3 contains 15 residues. The DNA of the CDR3 is TGTGCCAGCAGCCTACAGGGGAGGGCCGAAGAGACCCAGTACTTC. It codes for CASSLQGRAEETQYF.

The V gene is TRBV7-2, the J gene TRBJ2-7; 10 nucleotides match TRBD2. CDR1 and CDR2 (germline): SGHTA, FQGNSA. This CDR3 spans 15 amino acids. V trimming: 5 bases; J trimming: 5 bases; junction bases outside the gene matches: 9. The CDR3 sequence is CASSLTLLAGDEQYF. Written as DNA, the CDR3 is TGTGCCAGCAGCCTAACCCTTCTAGCGGGGGACGAGCAGTACTTC. Combining the CDR3 with reference TRBV7-2 and TRBJ2-7 gives the whole variable domain GAGVSQSPSNKVTEKGKDVELRCDPISGHTALYWYRQSLGQGLEFLIYFQGNSAPDKSGLPSDRFSAERTGGSVSTLTIQRTQQEDSAVYLCASSLTLLAGDEQYFGPGTRLTVT.

The chain uses TRBV14 and TRBJ2-1, with 10 bases matching TRBD2. V was clipped by 4 bases and J by 6 bases; unmatched bases: 6. The germline CDR1 and CDR2 sequences are SGHDN and FVKESK. This CDR3 is 15 amino acids long. The CDR3 region has the DNA TGTGCCAGCAGCCGCGGACTAGCGGAGCGCAATGAGCAGTTCTTC. Its protein product is CASSRGLAERNEQFF.

The DNA of the CDR3 is TGTGCCAGCAGCTTAGACGGGAGGGCGTATGAGCAGTTCTTC. Protein product: CASSLDGRAYEQFF. The chain links TRBV7-9 to TRBJ2-1; TRBD2 matches at 8 bases. Germline V gene data show CDR1 as SEHNR and CDR2 as FQNEAQ (reference sequence). The J segment lost 8 bases and the V segment lost 1 base, leaving 4 bases of the junction unmatched. The CDR3 has 14 residues.

The J gene is TRBJ1-4, the V gene TRBV10-2, with 7 bases matching TRBD1. The CDR3 totals 14 residues. The germline gives CDR1 WSHSY, CDR2 SAAADI. Germline trimming cut 6 bases from V and 6 bases from J; bases unmatched to any gene: 7. The CDR3 loop reads CASRGQPGDEKLFF. In DNA form, the CDR3 reads TGCGCCAGCAGGGGACAGCCGGGGGATGAAAAACTGTTTTTT.

The chain carries TRBV28 and TRBJ2-1; 8 bases fit TRBD2. The CDR3 contains 16 residues. CDR1 is MDHEN and CDR2 is SYDVKM in the germline V gene. V was clipped by 5 bases and J by 8 bases; unmatched bases: 14. The CDR3 sequence: CASSKTTGLGVDEQFF. DNA for the CDR3: TGTGCCAGCAGTAAAACGACGGGACTAGGGGTGGATGAGCAGTTCTTC.

The chain recombines TRBV4-3 with TRBJ2-7, with a tentative D call TRBD1 (6 bases). V lost 0 bases to trimming and J lost 3 bases, with 12 bases between them. The CDR3 length is 15 residues. CDR1 is LGHNA, CDR2 YSLEER, per germline. The CDR3 reads CASSQDRAGDYEQYF. CDR3 bases: TGCGCCAGCAGCCAAGATAGGGCAGGGGACTACGAGCAGTACTTC.

The chain joins TRBV28 to TRBJ1-2; weak D call: TRBD1 (5 bases). Deletions cut 4 bases from V and 6 bases from J, with 12 bases between. CDR3 length: 13 amino acids. Per germline, CDR1 MDHEN and CDR2 SYDVKM. The CDR3 sequence is CASSSIGADGYTF. CDR3 in DNA: TGTGCCAGCAGTTCCATAGGGGCAGATGGCTACACCTTC.

The chain recombines TRBV6-4 with TRBJ2-3, with D perhaps assigned TRBD1 or TRBD2 (5 bases each). CDR1 is MRHNA, CDR2 SNTAGT, per germline. V was trimmed by 5 bases and J by 1 base, leaving 10 bases between them. The CDR3 is made up of 14 amino acids. Here the CDR3 reads CASSPRGGTDTQYF. CDR3 coding DNA: TGTGCCAGCAGTCCTAGAGGGGGCACAGATACGCAGTATTTT.

V gene TRBV7-3 combines with J gene TRBJ2-3, with 7 bases that match TRBD2. Trimming took 5 bases from V and 0 from J; bases not matched to a gene: 8. Germline V CDR1 and CDR2: SGHTA, FQGTGA. The CDR3 loop spans 16 amino acids. CDR3 coding DNA: TGTGCCAGCAGCCCCTTAGCGGGTACGAGCACAGATACGCAGTATTTT. Protein sequence: CASSPLAGTSTDTQYF. Based on the CDR3 plus reference TRBV7-3 and TRBJ2-3, the full variable domain is GAGVSQTPSNKVTEKGKYVELRCDPISGHTALYWYRQSLGQGPEFLIYFQGTGAADDSGLPNDRFFAVRPEGSVSTLKIQRTERGDSAVYLCASSPLAGTSTDTQYFGPGTRLTVL.

The V gene is TRBV19, the J gene TRBJ2-1, with TRBD1 matching over 8 bases. Losses at the gene ends were 5 bases for V and 7 bases for J; bases not matched to a gene: 10. Germline assignment: CDR1 LNHDA and CDR2 SQIVND (reference sequence). The CDR3 totals 15 residues. In DNA form, the CDR3 reads TGTGCCAGTAGTTCCTCGGACAGGGTAATAAATGAGCAGTTCTTC. It translates to CASSSSDRVINEQFF.

The chain is built from TRBV6-6 and TRBJ1-5, with unresolved D. The CDR3 sequence is 13 residues long. Germline lookup yields CDR1 MNHNY and CDR2 SVGAGI (reference sequence). V shed 8 bases and J shed 0 bases, with 8 bases lying between them. The CDR3 coding sequence is TGTGCCAGCGCGTACGTTAGCAATCAGCCCCAGCATTTT. This codes for CASAYVSNQPQHF.

The chain links TRBV6-1 to TRBJ2-1, with 10 bases aligning to TRBD2. CDR3 length equals 17 residues. The J segment lost 2 bases and the V segment lost 4 bases, leaving 8 bases of the junction unmatched. Per germline, CDR1 MNHNS and CDR2 SASEGT. The CDR3 sequence is CASSASSGRPTYNEQFF. CDR3 in DNA: TGTGCCAGCAGTGCCTCTAGCGGGAGACCAACCTACAATGAGCAGTTCTTC.

This clone occurred a few times. The rearrangement links TRBV30 to TRBJ1-5, with 7 bases lining up with TRBD1. Germline CDR1 and CDR2: GTSNPN and SVGIG (reference sequence). V gave up 3 bases and J gave up 3 bases; unmatched junction bases: 5. The CDR3 is made up of 14 amino acids. The CDR3: CAWSAGQTNQPQHF. CDR3 nucleotide sequence: TGTGCCTGGAGCGCGGGACAGACCAATCAGCCCCAGCATTTT.

This clone turned up a few times. The chain uses TRBV5-1 and TRBJ1-6, with D possibly TRBD1 on 6 matching bases. This CDR3 contains 15 residues. V dropped 0 bases and J dropped 10 bases, with 14 bases sitting between them. The V gene's germline CDR1 is SGHRS and CDR2 YFSETQ. CDR3 sequence reads: CASSLDRVTSSPLHF. The CDR3 bases are TGCGCCAGCAGCTTGGACAGGGTAACGAGCTCACCCCTCCACTTT.

This rearrangement joins TRBV9 to TRBJ2-5; possibly TRBD1 or TRBD2 for D (5 bases each). The CDR3 consists of 15 residues. Deletions cut 1 base from V and 3 bases from J, with 13 bases between. Per germline, CDR1 SGDLS and CDR2 YYNGEE. As DNA, the CDR3 is TGTGCCAGCAGCGTATATCCGGGGCTGGAAGAGACCCAGTACTTC. Its protein is CASSVYPGLEETQYF.